These T cell receptor beta chains were read from a single sample in a study of response to subunit inactivated influenza vaccine. TCRdb ran MiXCR on the RT-PCR reads and lists one entry per CDR3 protein. The sample holds some 600,000 distinct CDR3 sequences, less than 15% seen once. The specimen comprised PBMCs from blood, sampled roughly 15 days before vaccination. The source of these receptors is a man aged 50-60 years who received an inactivated influenza vaccine. CDR3s leave out the opening cysteine and the closing phenylalanine or tryptophan. Some rows have no size entry. The others give once, few or many, or a class for an expanded clone.

size: NA
V: TRBV2
J: TRBJ2-7
length: 12
CDR3: ASSIGTRTYEQY

size: NA
V: TRBV7-2
J: TRBJ2-1
length: 13
CDR3: ASRTASGGYNEQF

size: few
V: TRBV10-3
J: TRBJ2-7
length: 14
CDR3: AISPAKQGSSYEQY

size: NA
V: TRBV10-3
J: TRBJ2-1
length: 12
CDR3: AIRGTSGDNEQF

size: NA
V: TRBV7-2
J: TRBJ2-7
length: 12
CDR3: ASSPFGEPYEQY

size: few
V: TRBV28
J: TRBJ2-7
length: 13
CDR3: ASSLLTSGKYEQY

size: few
V: TRBV7-9
J: TRBJ1-5
length: 11
CDR3: ASRGASNQPQH

size: many
V: TRBV20-1
J: TRBJ2-5
length: 10
CDR3: SAPWLGETQY

size: few
V: TRBV6-1
J: TRBJ2-3
length: 13
CDR3: ASSPADSVADTQY

size: many
V: TRBV11-2
J: TRBJ1-3
length: 12
CDR3: ASSLESSGNTIY

size: NA
V: TRBV20-1
J: TRBJ2-7
length: 11
CDR3: SARQTGGGEQY

size: NA
V: TRBV28
J: TRBJ2-7
length: 13
CDR3: ASSFAAGVAYEQY

size: NA
V: TRBV7-9
J: TRBJ2-5
length: 12
CDR3: ASSRAGVEETQY

size: many
V: TRBV2
J: TRBJ2-7
length: 11
CDR3: AGLGERSYEQY

size: NA
V: TRBV13
J: TRBJ2-7
length: 13
CDR3: ASSLVTSGTDEQY

size: NA
V: TRBV20-1
J: TRBJ2-7
length: 11
CDR3: SARDISSYEQY

size: few
V: TRBV11-2
J: TRBJ1-3
length: 11
CDR3: ASSGSSGNTIY

size: few
V: TRBV5-1
J: TRBJ2-7
length: 12
CDR3: ASSTTGQTYEQY

size: few
V: TRBV12-3/TRBV12-4
J: TRBJ1-1
length: 10
CDR3: ASSSDTSEAF

size: few
V: TRBV12-3/TRBV12-4
J: TRBJ2-1
length: 12
CDR3: ASSLALDRAEQF

size: few
V: TRBV12-3/TRBV12-4
J: TRBJ1-5
length: 12
CDR3: ASSFYPGSQPQH

size: NA
V: TRBV11-1
J: TRBJ2-3
length: 14
CDR3: ASSFMPGQGTDTQY

size: few
V: TRBV29-1
J: TRBJ2-1
length: 13
CDR3: SAQVWREDRNEQF

size: few
V: TRBV18
J: TRBJ2-7
length: 12
CDR3: ASSPPGLQIEQY

size: NA
V: TRBV9
J: TRBJ2-5
length: 14
CDR3: ASSVGVSGVQETQY

size: NA
V: TRBV12-3/TRBV12-4
J: TRBJ2-1
length: 15
CDR3: ASSLSTSGRGHNEQF

size: few
V: TRBV21-1
J: TRBJ2-5
length: 16
CDR3: ASSKARGGSPVYETQY

size: many
V: TRBV4-3
J: TRBJ2-7
length: 12
CDR3: ASSQAEGDYEQY

size: many
V: TRBV5-1
J: TRBJ2-5
length: 12
CDR3: ASSLRQPQETQY

size: many
V: TRBV12-3/TRBV12-4
J: TRBJ2-7
length: 9
CDR3: ASSTMYEQY

size: NA
V: TRBV4-3
J: TRBJ2-7
length: 17
CDR3: ASSQALPGLAGGQVEQY